Below, 12 T cell receptor beta chains from the same sample are listed, as sequenced in a study of blood T cells in healthy people across ages. Primers used in a second PCR of roughly 6 to 11 cycles were a sample-barcoded 5' primer and a J-beta primer mix. MiXCR, applied by TCRdb to the 5' RACE reads, yields one record per CDR3 protein. The sample carries about 700,000 distinct CDR3 sequences, about 32% recorded once. The specimen was blood. The receptor set was obtained from a woman older than 75 in good health.

The V gene is TRBV27, the J gene TRBJ2-7; the D gene is possibly TRBD2 (6 bases). Germline lookup yields CDR1 MNHEY and CDR2 SMNVEV (reference sequence). V gave up 5 bases and J gave up 1 base, with 15 bases separating them. The CDR3 is 15 residues long. CDR3 sequence: CASSGSSELSYEQYF. The CDR3 region has the DNA TGTGCCAGCAGTGGATCTAGCGAACTATCCTACGAGCAGTACTTC.

This clonotype has ten or more counts. V and J are TRBV9 and TRBJ1-2; D not resolved. Trimming took off 6 bases at V and 5 bases at J, with 20 bases between the two ends. CDR3 length: 15 amino acids. Germline V gene sequence: CDR1 SGDLS, CDR2 YYNGEE. CDR3 residues: CASTPRDGAFYGYTF. CDR3 coding DNA: TGTGCCAGCACCCCCCGAGACGGAGCTTTTTATGGCTACACCTTC.

The table lists this clonotype with many counts. The chain is built from TRBV6-6 and TRBJ1-6; possible D gene TRBD1, 5 bases. The germline V and J ends were trimmed by 5 bases and 3 bases, with 11 bases remaining between them. The germline gives CDR1 MNHNY, CDR2 SVGAGI (reference sequence). This CDR3 is built from 15 residues. The CDR3 DNA follows: TGTGCCAGCAGTATCCGGGACCGCTATAATTCACCCCTCCACTTT. Amino acids: CASSIRDRYNSPLHF.

This clonotype was observed at least ten times. The rearrangement links TRBV29-1 to TRBJ2-7, with a possible D match to TRBD1 (5 bases). The germline gives CDR1 SQVTM, CDR2 ANQGSEA. The CDR3 has 12 residues. V was shortened by 4 bases and J by 4 bases, with 11 bases between the two germline ends. Here the CDR3 reads CSVVQGQYEQYF. DNA for the CDR3: TGCAGCGTTGTCCAGGGTCAGTACGAGCAGTACTTC.

This sequence joins TRBV6-1 and TRBJ1-1, with unresolved D. Germline values: CDR1 MNHNS, CDR2 SASEGT. CDR3 length equals 15 residues. V gave up 2 bases and J gave up 2 bases, with 12 bases separating them. CDR3 protein: CASSEPAQLNTEAFF. In DNA form, the CDR3 reads TGTGCCAGCAGTGAACCGGCCCAACTTAACACTGAAGCTTTCTTT.

This clonotype was seen more than once but under ten times. The chain combines TRBV2 with TRBJ1-2; D is undetermined. The germline V gene has CDR1 SNHLY and CDR2 FYNNEI. The CDR3 is made up of 12 amino acids. Trimming pared 5 bases from V and 8 bases from J, leaving 12 bases between. This CDR3 is CASSWTRRGYTF. CDR3 nucleotides: TGTGCCAGCAGTTGGACGCGCAGGGGCTACACCTTC. Drawing the rest from reference TRBV2 and TRBJ1-2, the complete variable domain is EPEVTQTPSHQVTQMGQEVILRCVPISNHLYFYWYRQILGQKVEFLVSFYNNEISEKSEIFDDQFSVERPDGSNFTLKIRSTKLEDSAMYFCASSWTRRGYTFGSGTRLTVV.

This clonotype was observed many times. The rearrangement links TRBV20-1 to TRBJ2-2, with 9 bases matching TRBD2. With 3 bases clipped from V and 6 bases from J, the junction kept 11 bases outside the gene matches. Germline-derived CDR1 and CDR2 are DFQATT and SNEGSKA (reference sequence). The CDR3 length is 16 residues. CDR3 coding DNA: TGCAGTGCTAGTTGCCTAGCGGGGAATTGCTCCGGGGAGCTGTTTTTT. Amino acids: CSASCLAGNCSGELFF.

This clonotype was seen more than once but under ten times. In DNA, the CDR3 is TGTGCCTGGAGTCCCGGACGGCCGTACCAAGAGACCCAGTACTTC. It codes for CAWSPGRPYQETQYF. V is TRBV30 and J is TRBJ2-5; D not certain. This CDR3 region has 15 residues. Trimming took 2 bases from V and 0 from J, leaving 13 bases between them. Germline V gene lookup returns CDR1 GTSNPN and CDR2 SVGIG (reference sequence).

This clonotype was picked up many times. CDR3 loop: CASTTGSHQPQHF. CDR3 bases: TGCGCCAGCACTACAGGGAGTCATCAGCCCCAGCATTTT. This chain links TRBV4-3 with TRBJ1-5, with D possibly TRBD1 on 6 matching bases. Per the germline V gene, CDR1 is LGHNA and CDR2 is YSLEER. The CDR3 is 13 amino acids. The V end lost 7 bases, the J end lost 5 bases, and 12 bases lay between the germline ends.

The V gene is TRBV4-2, the J gene TRBJ2-1, with D possibly being TRBD2 (5 bases). Trimming took 3 bases from V and 5 from J, leaving 11 bases between them. Germline values: CDR1 LGHNA, CDR2 YNFKEQ. This CDR3 has 14 amino acids. The CDR3 region is CASSQVGLDNEQFF. The CDR3 region has the DNA TGTGCCAGCAGCCAGGTCGGACTTGACAATGAGCAGTTCTTC.

This clonotype was seen at least ten times. The J gene is TRBJ2-5, the V gene TRBV7-2; no definite D call. Per germline, CDR1 SGHTA and CDR2 FQGNSA. The CDR3 sequence is 13 residues long. The V and J ends lost 0 bases and 5 bases respectively, with 7 bases between them. CDR3 DNA: TGTGCCAGCAGCTTAGCTCCTTGGGAGACCCAGTACTTC. This sequence encodes CASSLAPWETQYF. Based on the CDR3 plus reference TRBV7-2 and TRBJ2-5, the full variable domain is GAGVSQSPSNKVTEKGKDVELRCDPISGHTALYWYRQSLGQGLEFLIYFQGNSAPDKSGLPSDRFSAERTGGSVSTLTIQRTQQEDSAVYLCASSLAPWETQYFGPGTRLLVL.

This chain joins TRBV5-1 and TRBJ1-1; TRBD1 agrees at 8 bases. CDR1 SGHRS and CDR2 YFSETQ come from the germline V gene. Trimming at V came to 4 bases and at J to 0 bases, leaving 14 bases not matched to a gene. There are 18 residues in the CDR3. As DNA, the CDR3 is TGCGCCAGCAGCATTTTCCACCGGACAGGGACCATGAACACTGAAGCTTTCTTT. This codes for CASSIFHRTGTMNTEAFF.